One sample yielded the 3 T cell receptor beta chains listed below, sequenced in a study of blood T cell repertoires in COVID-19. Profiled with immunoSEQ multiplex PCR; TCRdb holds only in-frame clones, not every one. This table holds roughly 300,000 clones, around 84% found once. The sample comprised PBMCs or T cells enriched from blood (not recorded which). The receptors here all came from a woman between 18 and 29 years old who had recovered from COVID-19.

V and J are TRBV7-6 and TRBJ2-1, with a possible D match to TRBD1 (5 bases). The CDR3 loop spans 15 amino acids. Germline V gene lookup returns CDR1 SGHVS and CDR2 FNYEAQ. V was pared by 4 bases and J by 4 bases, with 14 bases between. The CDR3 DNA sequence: TGTGCCAGCAGCTCTGACAGCGTTCTATACAATGAGCAGTTCTTC. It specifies CASSSDSVLYNEQFF.

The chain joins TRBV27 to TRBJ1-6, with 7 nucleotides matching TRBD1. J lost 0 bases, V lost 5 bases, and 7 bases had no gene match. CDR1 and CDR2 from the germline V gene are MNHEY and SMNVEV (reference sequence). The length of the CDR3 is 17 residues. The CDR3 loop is CASSVTTGSSYNSPLHF. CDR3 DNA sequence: TGTGCCAGCAGTGTAACGACAGGGAGCTCCTATAATTCACCCCTCCACTTT.

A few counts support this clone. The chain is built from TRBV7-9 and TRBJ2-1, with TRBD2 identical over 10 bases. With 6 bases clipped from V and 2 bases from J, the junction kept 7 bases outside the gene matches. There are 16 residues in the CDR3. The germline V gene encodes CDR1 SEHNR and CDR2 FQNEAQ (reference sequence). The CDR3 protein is CASRYPGTSAYNEQFF. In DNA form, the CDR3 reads TGTGCCAGCAGGTACCCCGGGACTAGCGCCTACAATGAGCAGTTCTTC.